This is a list of T cell receptor beta chains from one sample in a study of blood T cell repertoires in COVID-19. Data came from immunoSEQ multiplex PCR; TCRdb stores just in-frame clones and leaves some out. This sample has more than 250,000 clones; around 87% occur once, and the top ten carry under 5.5%. The sequenced sample was PBMCs or T cells enriched from blood (not recorded which). These receptors were taken from a woman aged 25 to 39 who had recovered from COVID-19. The CDR3 runs from the conserved cysteine through the conserved F or W. The order of the fields is clone size, J gene, V gene, D gene, CDR3 protein, CDR3 DNA. The D gene is left open where the match is weak. Part of the rows lack a size; the others show once, few, many or a class for expanded clones.

- | TRBJ1-5 | TRBV6-1 | - | CASSDEPNQPQHF | TGTGCCAGCAGTGACGAGCCGAATCAGCCCCAGCATTTT
once | TRBJ2-7 | TRBV2 | TRBD2 | CASKGTSGTYEQYF | TGTGCCAGCAAAGGGACTAGCGGGACCTACGAGCAGTACTTC
- | TRBJ2-3 | TRBV2 | TRBD1 | CASCPLGQGEYF | TGTGCCAGCTGTCCTCTTGGACAGGGGGAGTATTTT
- | TRBJ2-2 | TRBV4-1 | - | CASSQVRGELFF | TGCGCCAGCAGCCAAGTTCGCGGGGAGCTGTTTTTT
- | TRBJ2-2 | TRBV6-4 | - | CASSNNRETGELFF | TGTGCCAGCAGCAATAACAGGGAAACCGGGGAGCTGTTTTTT
- | TRBJ1-1 | TRBV9 | TRBD1 | CASSAGQGARGAFF | TGTGCCAGCAGCGCGGGACAGGGGGCTCGAGGAGCTTTCTTT
- | TRBJ2-2 | TRBV4-2 | TRBD1 | CASSQEPGQGGELFF | TGTGCCAGCAGCCAAGAGCCCGGACAGGGCGGGGAGCTGTTTTTT
- | TRBJ1-4 | TRBV18 | - | CASSPELINEKLFF | TGTGCCAGCTCACCAGAACTGATTAATGAAAAACTGTTTTTT
- | TRBJ2-1 | TRBV3-1/TRBV3-2 | - | CASSQDSSSRTEQFF | TGTGCCAGCAGCCAAGATTCAAGTTCCCGGACAGAGCAGTTCTTC
- | TRBJ2-5 | TRBV5-4 | TRBD2 | CASSSPWGGQETQYF | TGTGCCAGCAGCTCCCCTTGGGGGGGTCAAGAGACCCAGTACTTC
- | TRBJ1-1 | TRBV5-6 | - | CASSLLMGGNTEAFF | TGTGCCAGCAGCCTTTTGATGGGGGGGAACACTGAAGCTTTCTTT
- | TRBJ1-3 | TRBV2 | - | CASSPRTTISGNTIYF | TGTGCCAGCAGTCCAAGGACAACGATTTCTGGAAACACCATATATTTT
- | TRBJ1-5 | TRBV3-1/TRBV3-2 | - | CASSQMTAQPQHF | TGTGCCAGCAGCCAGATGACAGCTCAGCCCCAGCATTTT
- | TRBJ1-6 | TRBV25-1 | TRBD1 | CASQGGYNSPLHF | TGTGCCAGCCAGGGGGGTTATAATTCACCCCTCCACTTT
- | TRBJ1-2 | TRBV9 | TRBD1 | CASSSYRGTSYGYTF | TGTGCCAGCAGCTCATACAGGGGGACAAGCTATGGCTACACCTTC
- | TRBJ1-1 | TRBV27 | - | CASSPERGRGKRTEAFF | TGTGCCAGCAGTCCGGAGCGGGGTAGGGGGAAGCGGACTGAAGCTTTCTTT
few | TRBJ1-2 | TRBV9 | TRBD1 | CASSATGTGNNYGYTF | TGTGCCAGCAGCGCGACCGGGACAGGGAACAACTATGGCTACACCTTC
- | TRBJ2-3 | TRBV7-9 | TRBD2 | CASSYGLAGGSDTQYF | TGTGCCAGCAGCTACGGACTAGCGGGGGGTTCAGATACGCAGTATTTT
- | TRBJ1-2 | TRBV27 | - | CASYGTPGYTF | TGTGCCAGCTACGGGACACCCGGCTACACCTTC
- | TRBJ1-2 | TRBV27 | - | CASGGVLGYTF | TGTGCCAGTGGCGGGGTTTTGGGCTACACCTTC